Below, one T cell receptor beta chain is given with its context. Its target is unknown. This CDR3 comprises 15 residues. Trimming cost V 3 bases and J 9 bases, with 19 bases left between them. CDR1 and CDR2 from the germline V gene are SGDLS and YYNGEE. This specimen comes from a study of shared clonotypes between healthy human individuals. Repertoires were generated with immunoSEQ multiplex PCR, while TCRdb's copy carries only in-frame clones and drops some. The data contain 2 million to 2.5 million clones, just over 90% of them singletons. Study outcomes and limitations: In contrast to clonotypes shared by all four donors, non-shared clonotypes had lower generation probabilities.

Sequencing was carried out using naive CD4+ T cells from PBMCs. The subset here: CD45RA+ positively selected. The chain links TRBV9 to TRBJ2-1, with a possible D match to TRBD1 (6 bases). The origin of this receptor is a man in his late teens or twenties in good health. Some clones in this sample may be carry-over from other donors' samples. The CDR3 here is CASSGGGVGLGEQFF. Written as DNA, the CDR3 is TGTGCCAGCAGCGGAGGGGGAGTAGGGCTCGGTGAGCAGTTCTTC.